This TCR beta chain was observed in a study of blood T cell repertoires in COVID-19. The overall study: Samples of COVID-19 (acute and convalescent) were obtained from the United States, Italy and Spain.

This table comes from immunoSEQ multiplex PCR, and its TCRdb copy is limited to in-frame clones, with some not included. The table shows about 120,000 clones, with roughly four fifths occurring only once. V was clipped by 6 bases and J by 0 bases, with 12 bases between them. CDR3 size: 15 residues. Germline V gene data show CDR1 as MNHEY and CDR2 as SMNVEV (reference sequence). The clonotype was recovered from a woman aged 70-85 years with acute or convalescent COVID-19. The V and J genes are TRBV27 and TRBJ1-5; no clear D gene. Source material: peripheral blood. This CDR3 is CASSLTGISNQPQHF. For the CDR3, the DNA is TGTGCCAGCAGCCTAACGGGGATTAGCAATCAGCCCCAGCATTTT.